These 11 T cell receptor beta chains share one sample of origin, sequenced in a study of graft-versus-host responses after intestinal transplantation. For these TCRs, the target antigens are not known. TCRdb's table, derived via immunoSEQ multiplex PCR, lists solely in-frame clones and lacks some. The sample has 90,000 to 130,000 clones; around 93% are singletons. This specimen was unstimulated CD8+ T cells sorted from spleen or lymph node cells, taken before intestinal transplant. The receptor set was obtained from a human donor who received an intestinal transplant.

The chain joins TRBV19 to TRBJ1-1, with D uncertain. Germline V gene data show CDR1 as LNHDA and CDR2 as SQIVND (reference sequence). The CDR3 is 13 amino acids. The V end was cut by 3 bases, the J end by 1 base, with 6 bases between. The CDR3 loop is CASSIWQNTEAFF. CDR3 coding DNA: TGTGCCAGTAGTATTTGGCAGAACACTGAAGCTTTCTTT.

The chain carries TRBV29-1 and TRBJ1-2; D is unclear. Deletions cut 6 bases from V and 6 bases from J, with 11 bases between. CDR1 is SQVTM and CDR2 is ANQGSEA in the germline V gene. This CDR3 contains 11 residues. The CDR3, as DNA: TGCAGCGTACTCCGCGGGGATGGCTACACCTTC. This codes for CSVLRGDGYTF.

In DNA form, the CDR3 reads TGTGCCAGCAGTTGGGTCGAGACCCAGTACTTC. Its translation is CASSWVETQYF. The chain links TRBV28 to TRBJ2-5, with D unclear. The CDR3 spans 11 residues. V was clipped by 4 bases and J by 5 bases, with 5 bases between them. Germline V CDR1 and CDR2: MDHEN, SYDVKM. Looking up the rest from reference TRBV28 and TRBJ2-5 gives the full variable domain: DVKVTQSSRYLVKRTGEKVFLECVQDMDHENMFWYRQDPGLGLRLIYFSYDVKMKEKGDIPEGYSVSREKKERFSLILESASTNQTSMYLCASSWVETQYFGPGTRLLVL.

The chain recombines TRBV27 with TRBJ2-7, with 10 bases lining up with TRBD2. The CDR3 covers 14 residues. Germline CDR1 and CDR2: MNHEY and SMNVEV (reference sequence). Trimming cost V 2 bases and J 3 bases; bases outside gene matches: 1. CDR3 DNA: TGTGCCAGCAGTTTAGCTAGCGGGAGCTACGAGCAGTACTTC. Amino acid sequence: CASSLASGSYEQYF.

This chain links TRBV29-1 with TRBJ2-7; 11 bases fit TRBD2. The CDR3 contains 14 residues. The ends lost 5 bases at V and 1 base at J; junction bases unmatched: 4. Per germline, CDR1 SQVTM and CDR2 ANQGSEA. The CDR3 sequence is CSVRLAGSSYEQYF. Written as DNA, the CDR3 is TGCAGCGTTAGACTAGCGGGATCTTCCTACGAGCAGTACTTC.

This chain connects TRBV7-2 to TRBJ2-7; 7 nucleotides agree with TRBD1. V was clipped by 9 bases and J by 2 bases; unmatched bases: 13. This CDR3 comprises 15 residues. The germline gives CDR1 SGHTA, CDR2 FQGNSA. The CDR3 DNA follows: TGTGCCAGTAGCCCGGAGCGCCAGGGGGCCTACGAGCAGTACTTC. Translated: CASSPERQGAYEQYF.

This clone appeared once. The chain carries TRBV29-1 and TRBJ2-1; D call uncertain. The CDR3 is made up of 13 amino acids. Trimming removed 0 bases from V and 6 bases from J, with 9 bases in between. The germline gives CDR1 SQVTM, CDR2 ANQGSEA. CDR3 sequence: CSVEDEVVNEQFF. The CDR3 region has the DNA TGCAGCGTTGAAGATGAGGTGGTCAATGAGCAGTTCTTC.

This chain links TRBV11-3 with TRBJ2-1, with D perhaps TRBD1 or TRBD2 (5 bases each). CDR3 size: 16 residues. V dropped 3 bases and J dropped 6 bases, with 18 bases sitting between them. CDR1 is SGHNT and CDR2 is YENEEA in the germline V gene. The CDR3: CASSFRDALNVNEQFF. The CDR3 nucleotides are TGTGCCAGCAGCTTCCGGGACGCGCTTAACGTCAATGAGCAGTTCTTC.

V gene TRBV19 combines with J gene TRBJ2-7, with D tentatively TRBD2 (5 bases). This CDR3 has 15 residues. Per germline, CDR1 LNHDA and CDR2 SQIVND (reference sequence). V shed 2 bases and J shed 2 bases, with 13 bases lying between them. The CDR3 here is CASSISGSVTYEQYF. CDR3 DNA: TGTGCCAGTAGTATATCGGGGAGCGTAACCTACGAGCAGTACTTC.

This clone has a handful of counts. The chain has TRBV10-3 and TRBJ2-1; 10 bases are shared with TRBD2. This CDR3 has 15 amino acids. Germline V lookup: CDR1 ENHRY, CDR2 SYGVKD. The V segment lost 3 bases and the J segment 7 bases; nucleotides outside the gene matches: 6. The CDR3 nucleotides are TGTGCCATCAGTGATCGGGCTAGCGGGAGAAATGAGCAGTTCTTC. Translating gives CAISDRASGRNEQFF.

This sequence joins TRBV28 and TRBJ2-7; 7 nucleotides align to TRBD2. V lost 3 bases to trimming and J lost 5 bases; unmatched junction nucleotides: 7. The CDR3 contains 14 residues. Germline V gene data show CDR1 as MDHEN and CDR2 as SYDVKM. CDR3: CASSFGRENDEQYF. DNA for the CDR3: TGTGCCAGCAGTTTCGGGCGGGAGAACGACGAGCAGTACTTC.